This T cell receptor beta chain was sequenced in a study of blood T cell repertoires in COVID-19. Profiling relied on immunoSEQ multiplex PCR, and the TCRdb table lists in-frame clones only, not all of them. The sample includes some 670,000 clones, 85% to 90% of them seen just once. The V end was cut by 3 bases, the J end by 0 bases, with 6 bases between. The CDR3 has 14 amino acids. Germline CDR1 is SGHAT and CDR2 is FQNNGV. This TCR came from a woman between 18 and 29 years old with acute or convalescent COVID-19. Sequenced sample: peripheral blood. The gene calls are TRBV11-2 and TRBJ2-1; D unresolved. CDR3 bases: TGTGCCAGCAGCTTCGCTAGCTCCTACAATGAGCAGTTCTTC. Translated: CASSFASSYNEQFF.